This record looks at one T cell receptor (beta chain) sequence and its context. The antigen is undetermined. Though probably carrying unrecorded immune exposures, donors were nominally healthy at sampling. The entry originates in a study of cytomegalovirus exposure and HLA in healthy donors. Germline V CDR1 and CDR2: SGHNT, YYREEE (reference sequence). The V gene lost 7 bases and the J gene lost 6 bases, with 19 bases spanning the gap. The CDR3 sequence is 14 residues long. Study observations and caveats: Further analysis was carried out later, and it showed several of the most significant clusters appearing linked to common viral pathogens. Per a later analysis, fewer than 20,000 TCR beta sequences showed association with HLA alleles at 0.05 false discovery rate.

PCR was performed using 60 Vbeta and 13 Jbeta primers. The data were produced by immunoSEQ multiplex PCR, yet TCRdb's version contains in-frame clones alone and is incomplete. The profile shows roughly 140,000 clones, 65% to 85% of them singletons. The chain couples TRBV5-4 to TRBJ1-2, with no clear D. Source material: PBMCs. The origin of this receptor is a male donor in good health and CMV-seronegative. The CDR3 bases are TGTGCCAGCCCCTCGCCGGGTGAATTTAATGGCTACACCTTC. This encodes CASPSPGEFNGYTF.